This TCR beta chain was recorded in a study of OX40 agonist ivuxolimab in advanced cancers. About the study as a whole: Ivuxolimab was a fully human IgG2 agonistic monoclonal antibody targeting the costimulatory receptor OX40 (CD134). Partial responses were achieved by three dose-escalation patients, of whom one had hepatocellular carcinoma and two had cutaneous melanoma. Of the approximately 50 patients in dose escalation, some 20 had hepatocellular carcinoma, roughly 15 had melanoma, 9 had renal cell carcinoma and 9 had head and neck cancer. Patients were allowed to have had prior anti-PD-1, anti-PD-L1 or anti-CTLA-4 therapy, and approximately 40% of the dose-escalation patients had been treated with checkpoint inhibitors. Intravenous ivuxolimab was administered to patients every 2 weeks at six dose levels: 0.01, 0.1, 0.3, 1.5, 3 and 10 mg/kg. In the dose-escalation cohort, 70% to 90% of patients were male, and the mean age was 60 years with a range of roughly 23 to 79. Peripheral TCRbeta sequencing aimed to test whether ivuxolimab altered TCR sequence diversity and caused clonal T-cell expansion. The paper describes the monotherapy dose-escalation part (N of about 52 patients) of the phase I trial of ivuxolimab.

Patients with autoimmune disease history or receiving systemic immunosuppression were excluded from the trial. Peripheral blood for TCR sequencing was collected from all dose cohorts at baseline, on cycle 4 day 1, and on cycle 7 day 1. The samples were taken from a phase I, first-in-human, multicenter, open-label dose-escalation trial of ivuxolimab. Adults with locally advanced or metastatic melanoma, renal cell carcinoma, hepatocellular carcinoma or head and neck squamous cell carcinoma were enrolled in the trial. Before TCR sequencing, CD4+ T cells and CD8+ T cells were sorted from peripheral blood as separate populations. CDR1 and CDR2, per the germline V gene, are SGHDT and YYEEEE. Between the V and J ends, shortened by 0 bases and 10 bases respectively, the junction contains 13 bases. The CDR3 covers 13 residues, taking in both the cysteine and the phenylalanine. Only the CDR3 portion is preserved as DNA: 39 bases, with reading frame beginning at the first base.

This clone was detected only once. Its antigen is not yet known. No clone much larger than this one lies a single base away; base qualities are absent. On the study overall, not on this receptor specifically: On average, CD8+ T cells showed more expanded clones than CD4+ T cells after ivuxolimab. Which antigens the clonally expanded peripheral T cells were specific for was not determined. In partial responders in the 0.1-3.0 mg/kg groups, normalized peripheral clonal expansion was found to be among the lowest, especially among CD8+ T cells. Low levels of normalized T-cell clonal expansion were also seen in some patients who did not respond. At doses of 0.1 to 3.0 mg/kg, clonal expansion of both CD4+ and CD8+ T cells in blood was seen between baseline and week 6.

To sequence the TCRbeta CDR3 region, genomic DNA was isolated from the sorted cells. The immunoSEQ Assay was used to sequence the TCRbeta CDR3 regions. TCRdb provides this immuneACCESS table in a form limited to in-frame rearrangements. Some clones are lacking; in checked studies, under half of them reflect an unresolved V gene, and why the rest are absent is not known. For this sample the table gives about 88,000 clones, of which more than 80% were detected only once. The ten most abundant clones make up roughly 0.22% of the sample. The chain uses TRBV5-6 and TRBJ1-1; a confident D gene designation cannot be given. The origin of this receptor is an adult with an advanced solid tumor such as melanoma, head and neck, liver or kidney cancer. This specimen was CD4+ or CD8+ T cells sorted from blood, taken in a trial of the OX40 agonist ivuxolimab. Here the CDR3 is given as CASSLVGGRLAFF. The DNA sequence reads TGTGCCAGCAGCTTGGTTGGTGGAAGATTAGCTTTCTTT.